These T cell receptor beta chains were read from a single sample in a study of OX40 agonist ivuxolimab in advanced cancers. Sequencing used immunoSEQ multiplex PCR; TCRdb keeps in-frame clones, though not all of them. The profile shows about 78,000 clones, roughly nine tenths of them singletons. Here the sequenced sample was CD4+ or CD8+ T cells sorted from blood, taken in a trial of the OX40 agonist ivuxolimab. The source is an adult with an advanced solid tumor such as melanoma, head and neck, liver or kidney cancer. The CDR3 runs from the conserved cysteine through the conserved F or W. A D gene is named only where the DNA matches it firmly. The size of a clone is reported for some rows only, either as once, few or many, or as a class for expanded clones.

>TRBV11-2|14|NA|TRBJ2-1|NA
CASSRDNLNNEQFF
TGTGCCAGCAGCCGGGACAATCTAAACAATGAGCAGTTCTTC
>TRBV18|15|NA|TRBJ2-3|NA
CASSPRLSSTDTQYF
TGTGCCAGCTCACCTAGGCTATCGAGCACAGATACGCAGTATTTT
>TRBV6-5|11|few|TRBJ1-2|NA
CASSPGAGYTF
TGTGCCAGCAGTCCGGGCGCCGGCTACACCTTC
>TRBV7-2|15|NA|TRBJ1-5|NA
CASSPGPQPNQPQHF
TGTGCCAGCAGCCCCGGACCGCAGCCGAATCAGCCCCAGCATTTT
>TRBV7-9|13|NA|TRBJ1-2|TRBD1
CASRQGGLSGYTF
TGTGCCAGCAGGCAGGGGGGTCTATCTGGCTACACCTTC
>TRBV6-6|15|NA|TRBJ2-7|NA
CASSTGHSSSYEQYF
TGTGCCAGCAGCACAGGACACTCGAGCTCCTACGAGCAGTACTTC
>TRBV15|16|NA|TRBJ1-4|NA
CATSRAPGATNEKLFF
TGTGCCACCAGCAGGGCACCCGGAGCAACTAATGAAAAACTGTTTTTT
>TRBV30|13|NA|TRBJ1-2|NA
CAWRSKGTGGYTF
TGTGCCTGGAGGTCAAAGGGTACAGGTGGCTACACCTTC
>TRBV6-5|16|NA|TRBJ2-7|NA
CASSYSALRSSYEQYF
TGTGCCAGCAGTTACTCCGCGCTTAGGAGCTCCTACGAGCAGTACTTC
>TRBV18|13|NA|TRBJ1-1|NA
CASWKGGDTEAFF
TGTGCCAGCTGGAAGGGAGGAGACACTGAAGCTTTCTTT
>TRBV6-1|16|once|TRBJ2-5|NA
CASSETLQNSQETQYF
TGTGCCAGCAGTGAGACACTACAGAACTCCCAAGAGACCCAGTACTTC
>TRBV30|13|NA|TRBJ2-5|NA
CAWSVALRETQYF
TGTGCCTGGAGTGTAGCTCTGCGGGAGACCCAGTACTTC
>TRBV5-1|15|NA|TRBJ2-1|TRBD2
CASSWSSGPPDEQFF
TGCGCCAGCAGCTGGTCTAGCGGGCCTCCTGATGAGCAGTTCTTC
>TRBV28|15|NA|TRBJ1-5|NA
CASRTPKGGNQPQHF
TGTGCCAGCAGGACACCTAAGGGGGGGAATCAGCCCCAGCATTTT
>TRBV11-2|16|NA|TRBJ2-1|NA
CASSFHRDSNNNEQFF
TGTGCCAGCAGCTTTCACCGGGACTCCAACAACAATGAGCAGTTCTTC
>TRBV6-1|15|NA|TRBJ1-2|NA
CASTLGGTTNYGYTF
TGTGCCAGCACCCTAGGGGGGACAACTAACTATGGCTACACCTTC
>TRBV30|12|NA|TRBJ2-5|NA
CAWSPGAETQYF
TGTGCCTGGAGTCCAGGGGCAGAGACCCAGTACTTC
>TRBV27|17|NA|TRBJ2-3|TRBD2
CASLAAGLAGGRDTQYF
TGTGCCAGCCTCGCCGCCGGTCTAGCGGGAGGGAGAGATACGCAGTATTTT
>TRBV6-1|14|NA|TRBJ2-7|NA
CASTEAGQDYEQYF
TGTGCCAGCACCGAAGCCGGGCAAGACTACGAGCAGTACTTC
>TRBV5-5|13|NA|TRBJ2-4|NA
CASSRGRENIQYF
TGTGCCAGCAGCAGAGGACGGGAAAACATTCAGTACTTC
>TRBV30|18|NA|TRBJ2-7|TRBD1
CAWSTSPLTGTVTYEQYF
TGTGCCTGGAGTACCTCGCCCCTTACCGGGACAGTCACCTACGAGCAGTACTTC
>TRBV7-8|14|NA|TRBJ2-7|NA
CASSWSLQSYEQYF
TGTGCCAGCAGCTGGTCCCTACAGTCCTACGAGCAGTACTTC
>TRBV6-6|12|NA|TRBJ1-1|NA
CASNRENTEAFF
TGTGCCAGTAACAGGGAGAACACTGAAGCTTTCTTT
>TRBV5-1|16|NA|TRBJ1-3|NA
CASRTSTDTSGNTIYF
TGCGCCAGCAGGACATCCACTGACACCTCTGGAAACACCATATATTTT
>TRBV2|15|NA|TRBJ2-5|TRBD2
CASSVQRGGSETQYF
TGTGCCAGCAGTGTCCAGCGGGGGGGTTCGGAGACCCAGTACTTC
>TRBV12-5|17|NA|TRBJ2-3|TRBD2
CASGLAQTSGRTDTQYF
TGTGCTAGTGGTTTGGCTCAGACTAGCGGGAGAACAGATACGCAGTATTTT
>TRBV29-1|12|NA|TRBJ2-1|NA
CSVATPWNEQFF
TGCAGCGTTGCGACGCCGTGGAATGAGCAGTTCTTC
>TRBV5-1|16|NA|TRBJ1-1|NA
CASSLGQVSVNTEAFF
TGCGCCAGCAGCTTGGGACAGGTGAGCGTGAACACTGAAGCTTTCTTT
>TRBV11-3|14|NA|TRBJ1-1|TRBD1
CASSRTGGHTEAFF
TGTGCCAGCAGCCGGACAGGGGGTCACACTGAAGCTTTCTTT
>TRBV11-2|18|NA|TRBJ1-2|NA
CASSSISKKTGANYGYTF
TGTGCCAGCAGCTCAATCTCGAAAAAGACAGGAGCTAACTATGGCTACACCTTC
>TRBV5-1|14|once|TRBJ2-7|NA
CASSLLPESYEQYF
TGCGCCAGCAGCTTACTACCGGAGTCCTACGAGCAGTACTTC
>TRBV4-2|18|NA|TRBJ2-5|TRBD2
CASSPRAGTSGGEETQYF
TGTGCCAGCAGCCCAAGAGCCGGGACTAGCGGGGGCGAGGAGACCCAGTACTTC
>TRBV28|17|once|TRBJ2-4|NA
CASSFRVGFQLKNIQYF
TGTGCCAGCAGTTTCAGGGTCGGCTTCCAGCTAAAAAACATTCAGTACTTC
>TRBV5-1|14|NA|TRBJ2-7|TRBD1
CASSSQGSAYEQYF
TGCGCCAGCAGCTCACAGGGGAGCGCCTACGAGCAGTACTTC
>TRBV7-9|13|once|TRBJ1-2|NA
CASSLNEDYGYTF
TGTGCCAGCAGCCTGAACGAGGACTATGGCTACACCTTC
>TRBV18|14|NA|TRBJ1-6|NA
CASSPGPYNSPLHF
TGTGCCAGCTCACCAGGGCCCTATAATTCACCCCTCCACTTT
>TRBV6-5|14|NA|TRBJ2-1|NA
CASNDRAAGNEQFF
TGTGCCAGCAACGACCGGGCCGCGGGCAATGAGCAGTTCTTC